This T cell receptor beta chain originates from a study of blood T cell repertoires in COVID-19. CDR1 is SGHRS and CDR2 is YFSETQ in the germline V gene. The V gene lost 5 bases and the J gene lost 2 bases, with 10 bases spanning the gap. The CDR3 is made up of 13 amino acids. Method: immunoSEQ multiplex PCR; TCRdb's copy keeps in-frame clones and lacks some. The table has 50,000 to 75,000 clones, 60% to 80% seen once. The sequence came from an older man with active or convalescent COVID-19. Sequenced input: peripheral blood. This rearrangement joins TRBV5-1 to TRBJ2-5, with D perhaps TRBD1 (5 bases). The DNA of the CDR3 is TGCGCCAGCAGGGTAGGACAACAAGAGACCCAGTACTTC. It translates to CASRVGQQETQYF.